The 3 T cell receptor beta chains reported below all come from one sample, sequenced in a study of T cell changes during pregnancy in multiple sclerosis. Some clones are missing from TCRdb's copy, which holds only in-frame ones; the method was immunoSEQ multiplex PCR. The sample consists of about 120,000 clones, 85% to 95% of them appearing once. The material sequenced was peripheral blood, taken before pregnancy. Receptors originate from a female donor with multiple sclerosis, enrolled in a pregnancy study.

The chain carries TRBV6-5 and TRBJ1-1, with D unclear. This CDR3 has 11 residues. Germline V gives CDR1 MNHEY, CDR2 SVGAGI. Trimming took 6 bases from V and 8 from J, leaving 10 bases between them. The DNA of the CDR3 is TGTGCCAGCAGAAGAGTTGTCGAAGCTTTCTTT. Translated: CASRRVVEAFF.

The chain recombines TRBV7-2 with TRBJ2-6, with D possibly matching TRBD2 (5 bases). Trimming removed 2 bases at V and 2 bases at J, with 7 bases between. The CDR3 consists of 15 residues. The germline CDR1 and CDR2 sequences are SGHTA and FQGNSA. CDR3: CASSLRGPGANVLTF. The CDR3 DNA reads TGTGCCAGCAGCTTACGGGGTCCTGGGGCCAACGTCCTGACTTTC.

The chain has TRBV28 and TRBJ1-5; D possibly corresponds to TRBD1 (6 bases). The V gene lost 5 bases and the J gene lost 7 bases, with 15 bases spanning the gap. The germline gives CDR1 MDHEN, CDR2 SYDVKM. The CDR3 sequence is 14 residues long. The CDR3 here is CASSTQGKGQPQHF. The CDR3 DNA follows: TGTGCCAGCAGTACCCAGGGGAAGGGACAGCCCCAGCATTTT.